A selection of T cell receptor beta chains follows, all from one sample in a study of blood T cell repertoires in COVID-19. Clones were read by immunoSEQ multiplex PCR, and TCRdb kept only the in-frame ones, dropping some. The sample lists more than 150,000 clones; roughly 80% were seen once. The specimen sequenced was peripheral blood. The receptors were gathered from an elderly woman with COVID-19, enrolled during active disease. Both conserved end residues are part of each CDR3. The D gene is left open where the match is weak.

TRBV7-9,TRBD1,TRBJ1-4,TGTGCCAGCAGCCAAATCGGGGGGACAGGGATTGAAAAACTGTTTTTT,CASSQIGGTGIEKLFF
TRBV29-1,TRBD1,TRBJ2-1,TGCAGCGTTGAAGATCCGGGACAGGGCTACCCAAACTTCAATGAGCAGTTCTTC,CSVEDPGQGYPNFNEQFF
TRBV20-1,-,TRBJ1-2,TGCAGTGCTAGTGTACAGACTAACTATGGCTACACCTTC,CSASVQTNYGYTF
TRBV19,-,TRBJ1-5,TGTGCCAGTAGTATAGGGGGGGGGTTTACCAATCAGCCCCAGCATTTT,CASSIGGGFTNQPQHF
TRBV28,TRBD1,TRBJ2-7,TGTGCCAGCAGTCCCCCAGGGACAGGAACCTACGAGCAGTACTTC,CASSPPGTGTYEQYF
TRBV12-3/TRBV12-4,-,TRBJ1-1,TGTGCCAGCAGCCAGGGAACTGAAGCTTTCTTT,CASSQGTEAFF
TRBV3-1/TRBV3-2,TRBD1,TRBJ1-2,TGTGCCAGCAGCCACCCCGGACAGGGGGCAAAGAAAAACTATGGCTACACCTTC,CASSHPGQGAKKNYGYTF
TRBV7-2,TRBD2,TRBJ2-3,TGTGCCAGCAGCTTATACGGAGCGGGAGGGGGTGGCACAGATACGCAGTATTTT,CASSLYGAGGGGTDTQYF
TRBV18,TRBD1,TRBJ1-5,TGTGCCAGCTTGCGGACAGGGAATGGGCCCCAGCATTTT,CASLRTGNGPQHF
TRBV19,TRBD1,TRBJ1-4,TGTGCCAGTAGTACCCCTAACCCAGGGGGCGCACAGGAAAAACTGTTTTTT,CASSTPNPGGAQEKLFF
TRBV2,TRBD2,TRBJ2-5,TGTGCCAGCAGTGAATTGGGACTAGCGACACAAGAGACCCAGTACTTC,CASSELGLATQETQYF
TRBV5-6,-,TRBJ2-2,TGTGCCAGCAGCTTCTTACAGGCCGGGGAGCTGTTTTTT,CASSFLQAGELFF
TRBV3-1/TRBV3-2,-,TRBJ2-1,TGTGCCAGCAGCCAAGGGGCGGGAAACCCCTACAATGAGCAGTTCTTC,CASSQGAGNPYNEQFF
TRBV3-1/TRBV3-2,-,TRBJ2-1,TGTGCCAGCAGCCAGGGACAAACTAAGCAGTTCTTC,CASSQGQTKQFF